This passage covers 27 T cell receptor beta chains from one sample sequenced in a study of cytotoxic CD8 clonotypes in ibrutinib-treated CLL. This table comes from immunoSEQ multiplex PCR, and its TCRdb copy is limited to in-frame clones, with some not included. The top ten clones hold around 5% of a sample with approximately 91,000 clones, around 75% of them seen once. The input for sequencing was PBMCs, taken after 12 months of ibrutinib treatment. Receptor source: a human donor with chronic lymphocytic leukemia.

The chain links TRBV11-2 to TRBJ2-1; D may be TRBD1 or TRBD2 (6 bases each). This CDR3 contains 15 residues. In germline, CDR1 is SGHAT, CDR2 FQNNGV. V shed 1 base and J shed 2 bases, with 9 bases lying between them. The CDR3 nucleotides read TGTGCCAGCAGCTTAGTGGGGGGCGCCTACAATGAGCAGTTCTTC. Amino acid sequence: CASSLVGGAYNEQFF.

The chain has TRBV9 and TRBJ2-7, with 7 bases fitting TRBD1. V lost 4 bases to trimming and J lost 6 bases; unmatched junction nucleotides: 10. The CDR3 runs to 14 residues. Germline CDR1 is SGDLS and CDR2 is YYNGEE. In nucleotides, the CDR3 is TGTGCCAGCAGCAAACGACAGGGTATGAGCGAGCAGTACTTC. This sequence encodes CASSKRQGMSEQYF. The full variable domain, its missing parts supplied by reference TRBV9 and TRBJ2-7, is DSGVTQTPKHLITATGQRVTLRCSPRSGDLSVYWYQQSLDQGLQFLIQYYNGEERAKGNILERFSAQQFPDLHSELNLSSLELGDSALYFCASSKRQGMSEQYFGPGTRLTVT.

This clone appeared a single time. V gene TRBV20-1 combines with J gene TRBJ2-3; no clear D gene. Germline-derived CDR1 and CDR2 are DFQATT and SNEGSKA (reference sequence). Trimming shortened V by 1 base and J by 4 bases, and 3 bases separated the two germline ends. The CDR3 consists of 11 residues. For the CDR3, the DNA is TGCAGTGCTAGAGCCCCAGATACGCAGTATTTT. Amino acid sequence: CSARAPDTQYF.

This clone has a handful of counts. The chain joins TRBV18 to TRBJ2-7; D is ambiguous. The germline gives CDR1 KGHSH, CDR2 LQKENI. The CDR3 extends over 16 amino acids. Trimming shortened V by 2 bases and J by 2 bases, and 16 bases separated the two germline ends. The CDR3 loop is CASSPMQERSPYEQYF. The CDR3, as DNA: TGTGCCAGCTCACCAATGCAGGAAAGGTCTCCCTACGAGCAGTACTTC. Combining the CDR3 with reference TRBV18 and TRBJ2-7 gives the whole variable domain NAGVMQNPRHLVRRRGQEARLRCSPMKGHSHVYWYRQLPEEGLKFMVYLQKENIIDESGMPKERFSAEFPKEGPSILRIQQVVRGDSAAYFCASSPMQERSPYEQYFGPGTRLTVT.

This clone was seen once. This chain links TRBV5-1 with TRBJ1-1; D is possibly TRBD1 (5 bases). There are 13 residues in the CDR3. Between the trimmed V and J ends, which lost 5 bases and 4 bases, there was a span of 12 bases. Germline V CDR1 and CDR2: SGHRS, YFSETQ. CDR3 region: CASSQGWGTEAFF. The DNA of the CDR3 is TGCGCCAGCAGTCAGGGCTGGGGCACTGAAGCTTTCTTT. Looking up the rest from reference TRBV5-1 and TRBJ1-1 gives the full variable domain: KAGVTQTPRYLIKTRGQQVTLSCSPISGHRSVSWYQQTPGQGLQFLFEYFSETQRNKGNFPGRFSGRQFSNSRSEMNVSTLELGDSALYLCASSQGWGTEAFFGQGTRLTVV.

This CDR3 reads CASSVGAGAYQETQYF. DNA of the CDR3: TGTGCCAGCAGCGTAGGTGCGGGGGCGTACCAAGAGACCCAGTACTTC. The rearrangement uses TRBV9 and TRBJ2-5; D is perhaps TRBD2 (7 bases). V lost 0 bases and J 0 bases, leaving 12 bases between the germline ends. The CDR3 is 16 residues long. CDR1 is SGDLS, CDR2 YYNGEE, per germline.

Only one count was recorded for this clone. V and J are TRBV7-2 and TRBJ1-5; D is ambiguous. The CDR3 is 15 amino acids. Germline CDR1 is SGHTA and CDR2 is FQGNSA. The ends were cut back, 1 base at V and 0 bases at J, with 7 bases in the middle. CDR3 coding DNA: TGTGCCAGCAGCTTAGGGGGATATAGCAATCAGCCCCAGCATTTT. This sequence encodes CASSLGGYSNQPQHF.

This clone was counted between two and nine times. The chain uses TRBV28 and TRBJ1-2; a weak D match, TRBD1 (5 bases). The germline CDR1 and CDR2 sequences are MDHEN and SYDVKM. V gave up 5 bases and J gave up 4 bases, with 11 bases separating them. This CDR3 is built from 13 residues. In DNA form, the CDR3 reads TGTGCCAGCAGTCGGGACCACCTCTATGGCTACACCTTC. Its translation is CASSRDHLYGYTF.

The J gene is TRBJ2-1, the V gene TRBV25-1; D tentatively fits TRBD1 or TRBD2 (5 bases each). CDR1 and CDR2 from the germline V gene are MGHDK and SYGVNS. There are 14 residues in the CDR3. Trimming pared 4 bases from V and 8 bases from J, leaving 15 bases between. The CDR3 DNA reads as TGTGCCAGCAGTGGACCCCCAGGGAGCGATGAGCAGTTCTTC. It translates to CASSGPPGSDEQFF.

The chain joins TRBV7-2 to TRBJ2-2; 9 bases fit TRBD2. The CDR3 runs 19 residues. V shed 1 base, J shed 3 bases, and the junction held 12 bases outside the gene matches. Germline-derived CDR1 and CDR2 are SGHTA and FQGNSA. In nucleotides, the CDR3 is TGTGCCAGCAGCTTAGGTGGTAGCGGGAGTATTGGTGACACCGGGGAGCTGTTTTTT. This translates into CASSLGGSGSIGDTGELFF.

This clone has just one count. DNA for the CDR3: TGTGCCAGCAGTTTGCAGGGGCGATACACCGGGGAGCTGTTTTTT. This encodes CASSLQGRYTGELFF. V and J are TRBV28 and TRBJ2-2; D might be TRBD1 (6 bases). Germline CDR1 and CDR2: MDHEN and SYDVKM. This CDR3 comprises 15 residues. V was cut by 3 bases and J by 3 bases, with 11 bases left in between.

The sample holds a few counts of this clone. This chain uses TRBV7-2 with TRBJ1-5; TRBD1 matches at 9 bases. Per the germline V gene, CDR1 is SGHTA and CDR2 is FQGNSA. This CDR3 is built from 13 residues. The ends lost 7 bases at V and 7 bases at J; junction bases unmatched: 5. This chain's CDR3 is CASTLTGGQPQHF. The CDR3 bases are TGTGCCAGCACCCTGACAGGGGGGCAGCCCCAGCATTTT.

In this sample, this clone turned up once. The chain employs TRBV10-3 and TRBJ2-3; D might be TRBD1 (5 bases). The CDR3 loop spans 16 amino acids. V lost 4 bases, J lost 1 base, and 15 bases lay in between. From germline, CDR1 is ENHRY and CDR2 SYGVKD. The CDR3 DNA is TGTGCCATCAGTGCTATACAGGTGTGGGGCACAGATACGCAGTATTTT. Protein sequence: CAISAIQVWGTDTQYF.

This clone was detected once. This chain connects TRBV5-6 to TRBJ2-3, with D unclear. The CDR3 spans 12 residues. Germline V gene data show CDR1 as SGHDT and CDR2 as YYEEEE. The V end was cut by 1 base, the J end by 2 bases, with 2 bases between. The CDR3 here is CASSLLTDTQYF. The CDR3 nucleotides read TGTGCCAGCAGCTTGCTCACAGATACGCAGTATTTT.

The chain joins TRBV7-2 to TRBJ1-5; D may be TRBD1 (5 bases). CDR3 size: 14 residues. Germline V gene sequence: CDR1 SGHTA, CDR2 FQGNSA. With 0 bases removed from V and 7 bases from J, the gap between germline ends came to 10 bases. The CDR3 sequence is CASSLAGVSQPQHF. The DNA of the CDR3 is TGTGCCAGCAGCTTAGCGGGGGTAAGCCAGCCCCAGCATTTT.

This clone came up a few times. This chain connects TRBV28 to TRBJ2-7; D possibly matches TRBD1 or TRBD2 (5 bases each). V shed 7 bases and J shed 0 bases, with 16 bases lying between them. This CDR3 has 15 amino acids. Germline V gene lookup returns CDR1 MDHEN and CDR2 SYDVKM. In DNA form, the CDR3 reads TGTGCCAGCACGGCCCACGGGACGAACTCCTACGAGCAGTACTTC. Protein product: CASTAHGTNSYEQYF.

This clone was counted many times. The CDR3 region is CASSQDAGTTDTQYF. CDR3 coding DNA: TGCGCCAGCAGCCAAGACGCAGGGACCACAGATACGCAGTATTTT. The chain uses TRBV4-3 and TRBJ2-3, with D perhaps given as TRBD1 or TRBD2 (5 bases each). The V end was cut by 0 bases, the J end by 2 bases, with 9 bases between. The CDR3 has 15 residues. Germline-derived CDR1 and CDR2 are LGHNA and YSLEER.

In this sample, this clone turned up many times. This rearrangement joins TRBV7-2 to TRBJ2-4, with TRBD1 identical over 7 bases. Germline V gene lookup returns CDR1 SGHTA and CDR2 FQGNSA. The CDR3 has 16 amino acids. The ends lost 8 bases at V and 6 bases at J; junction bases unmatched: 16. The CDR3 DNA sequence: TGTGCCAGCCGTCCCGGGGCAGCCAGGGGGAGAAACATTCAGTACTTC. Translating it yields CASRPGAARGRNIQYF.

The rearrangement joins TRBV27 to TRBJ1-2; no clear D gene. Trimming took 2 bases from V and 8 from J, leaving 12 bases between them. CDR1 and CDR2 from the germline V gene are MNHEY and SMNVEV (reference sequence). The length of the CDR3 is 13 residues. The CDR3 DNA follows: TGTGCCAGCAGTTTAGGCGGTCCCGGCGGCTACACCTTC. This codes for CASSLGGPGGYTF.

V is TRBV21-1 and J is TRBJ1-1; the table calls TRBD1, which could not be checked here. TRBV21-1 is recorded as a pseudogene. The CDR3 sequence is 16 residues long. The CDR3, as DNA: TGTGCCAGCAGCCCGCGGACAGGCCCCAAGAACACTGAAGCTTTCTTT. Its protein product is CASSPRTGPKNTEAFF.

This clone was counted a single time. The chain has TRBV7-2 and TRBJ2-2, with a weak D call TRBD2 (6 bases). Germline V lookup: CDR1 SGHTA, CDR2 FQGNSA. V shed 7 bases and J shed 2 bases, with 11 bases lying between them. The CDR3 is made up of 14 amino acids. CDR3 residues: CASNLGLNTGELFF. The CDR3 DNA reads TGTGCCAGCAACTTGGGACTTAACACCGGGGAGCTGTTTTTT.

The V gene is TRBV30, the J gene TRBJ2-5; 8 positions match TRBD1. The V segment lost 5 bases and the J segment 3 bases; nucleotides outside the gene matches: 8. CDR3 length: 14 residues. Looked up from germline, CDR1 is GTSNPN and CDR2 is SVGIG (reference sequence). CDR3 sequence reads: CAWARQGMKETQYF. As DNA, the CDR3 is TGTGCCTGGGCAAGACAGGGGATGAAAGAGACCCAGTACTTC.

The chain uses TRBV7-8 and TRBJ2-1; D unclear. Trimming removed 1 base from V and 8 bases from J, with 15 bases in between. Germline values: CDR1 SGHVS, CDR2 FQNEAQ. The CDR3 is 15 residues long. The CDR3, as DNA: TGTGCCAGCAGCTTAGACCGCGGCCCTTTGGATGAGCAGTTCTTC. Translated: CASSLDRGPLDEQFF. Combining the CDR3 with reference TRBV7-8 and TRBJ2-1 gives the whole variable domain GAGVSQSPRYKVAKRGQDVALRCDPISGHVSLFWYQQALGQGPEFLTYFQNEAQLDKSGLPSDRFFAERPEGSVSTLKIQRTQQEDSAVYLCASSLDRGPLDEQFFGPGTRLTVL.

The chain employs TRBV5-1 and TRBJ2-2, with D perhaps TRBD2 (6 bases). V was trimmed by 1 base and J by 4 bases, leaving 14 bases between them. There are 16 residues in the CDR3. Looked up from germline, CDR1 is SGHRS and CDR2 is YFSETQ. This CDR3 reads CASSLSTGVGTGELFF. The DNA of the CDR3 is TGCGCCAGCAGCTTGAGTACGGGGGTCGGCACCGGGGAGCTGTTTTTT.

This clone appeared once. This chain uses TRBV10-3 with TRBJ2-7; 10 nucleotides agree with TRBD1. The V segment lost 10 bases and the J segment 2 bases; nucleotides outside the gene matches: 5. The germline gives CDR1 ENHRY, CDR2 SYGVKD. The CDR3 runs 13 residues. CDR3 loop: CATLGTGAYEQYF. Written as DNA, the CDR3 is TGTGCCACCCTGGGGACAGGGGCCTACGAGCAGTACTTC.

The chain recombines TRBV5-6 with TRBJ2-1; 9 nucleotides agree with TRBD1. The CDR3 has 14 residues. In germline, CDR1 is SGHDT, CDR2 YYEEEE. V trimming: 3 bases; J trimming: 7 bases; junction bases outside the gene matches: 5. DNA of the CDR3: TGTGCCAGCAGCTCCGGGACAGGGTGGAATGAGCAGTTCTTC. Its translation: CASSSGTGWNEQFF.

The chain recombines TRBV27 with TRBJ1-2; no definite D call. V was clipped by 5 bases and J by 3 bases, with 4 bases between them. CDR1 MNHEY and CDR2 SMNVEV come from the germline V gene (reference sequence). The length of the CDR3 is 11 residues. The CDR3 DNA reads TGTGCCAGCAGTGGGCACTATGGCTACACCTTC. This sequence encodes CASSGHYGYTF.